The 20 T cell receptor beta chains below come from one sample, sequenced in a study of cytomegalovirus exposure and HLA in healthy donors. Researchers ran the PCR with 60 Vbeta and 13 Jbeta primers. Repertoires were generated with immunoSEQ multiplex PCR, while TCRdb's copy carries only in-frame clones and drops some. Of some 120,000 clones listed, roughly four fifths are singletons. The source material was PBMCs. Source of these receptors: a man aged 35-49 years in good health and CMV-seronegative.

The rearrangement links TRBV19 to TRBJ1-1, with D possibly matching TRBD1 (6 bases). CDR3 length: 14 amino acids. The V gene lost 0 bases and the J gene lost 5 bases, with 10 bases spanning the gap. Germline CDR1 reads LNHDA; CDR2 reads SQIVND (reference sequence). In DNA, the CDR3 is TGTGCCAGTAGTATAGACAGGGGATGGACTGAAGCTTTCTTT. Protein: CASSIDRGWTEAFF.

The CDR3 protein is CASSYRTGNEQFF. The CDR3 DNA follows: TGTGCCAGCAGTTACCGGACAGGGAATGAGCAGTTCTTC. This chain links TRBV27 with TRBJ2-1, with 8 bases aligning to TRBD1. The CDR3 runs to 13 residues. Losses at the gene ends were 4 bases for V and 7 bases for J; bases not matched to a gene: 3. Germline V CDR1 and CDR2: MNHEY, SMNVEV (reference sequence).

V usage is TRBV7-2 and J usage is TRBJ2-7, with a tentative D call TRBD1 (5 bases). This CDR3 contains 12 residues. Germline V gene lookup returns CDR1 SGHTA and CDR2 FQGNSA. The V end lost 5 bases, the J end lost 13 bases, and 18 bases lay between the germline ends. The DNA for the CDR3 is TGTGCCAGCAGCCAACGACTCTCAGGGTTATACTTC. This encodes CASSQRLSGLYF. The whole variable domain, filled in from reference TRBV7-2 and TRBJ2-7, reads GAGVSQSPSNKVTEKGKDVELRCDPISGHTALYWYRQSLGQGLEFLIYFQGNSAPDKSGLPSDRFSAERTGGSVSTLTIQRTQQEDSAVYLCASSQRLSGLYFGPGTRLTVT.

The chain employs TRBV5-1 and TRBJ2-7; 7 nucleotides match TRBD1. CDR1 and CDR2 (germline): SGHRS, YFSETQ. The V segment lost 4 bases and the J segment 3 bases; nucleotides outside the gene matches: 4. The CDR3 runs to 13 residues. The CDR3 DNA follows: TGCGCCAGCAGCACAGGGACAGACTACGAGCAGTACTTC. It is translated as CASSTGTDYEQYF.

This chain uses TRBV7-9 with TRBJ1-2; D is uncertain. Germline values: CDR1 SEHNR, CDR2 FQNEAQ (reference sequence). V gave up 5 bases and J gave up 1 base, with 5 bases separating them. There are 12 residues in the CDR3. The CDR3 is CASSLSNYGYTF. The CDR3 coding sequence is TGTGCCAGCAGCCTAAGTAACTATGGCTACACCTTC.

For this clone: An end of the junction does not agree with germline; a read error may underlie this. The chain links TRBV10-3 to TRBJ2-5; D gene uncertain. The CDR3 extends over 13 amino acids. The V gene's germline CDR1 is ENHRY and CDR2 SYGVKD. In DNA form, the CDR3 reads TGTGCCATCAGTGATATGAGCCAAGAGGCCCAGTACTTC. This translates into CAISDMSQEAQYF.

The CDR3 reads CASSRRTGTEAFF. CDR3 DNA sequence: TGTGCCAGCAGCCGGAGGACTGGTACTGAAGCTTTCTTT. The J gene is TRBJ1-1, the V gene TRBV14; no firm D call. V lost 4 bases to trimming and J lost 5 bases, with 11 bases between them. The CDR3 extends over 13 amino acids. Germline loops: CDR1 SGHDN, CDR2 FVKESK.

This chain joins TRBV5-4 and TRBJ2-3; TRBD1 might be the D (6 bases). Between the trimmed V and J ends, which lost 4 bases and 0 bases, there was a span of 15 bases. Germline V gene lookup returns CDR1 SGHNT and CDR2 YYREEE (reference sequence). The CDR3 is 16 residues long. The CDR3 is CASSVTGRASTDTQYF. As DNA, the CDR3 is TGTGCCAGCAGCGTAACAGGGCGTGCTAGCACAGATACGCAGTATTTT.

The chain links TRBV7-2 to TRBJ2-1; 7 nucleotides agree with TRBD2. The CDR3 spans 15 residues. Germline CDR1 SGHTA, CDR2 FQGNSA. J gave up 0 bases and V 2 bases, and 1 base lay outside the gene matches. The chain's CDR3 is CASSLTGGSYNEQFF. CDR3 DNA: TGTGCCAGCAGCTTAACGGGAGGCTCCTACAATGAGCAGTTCTTC.

The rearrangement links TRBV27 to TRBJ1-4; no reliable D call. This CDR3 has 14 residues. The germline CDR1 and CDR2 sequences are MNHEY and SMNVEV (reference sequence). The V gene lost 3 bases and the J gene lost 8 bases, with 13 bases spanning the gap. In DNA form, the CDR3 reads TGTGCCAGCAGTTTGGGCAGGTTAATGGAAAAACTGTTTTTT. This gives the protein CASSLGRLMEKLFF.

The gene calls are TRBV11-2 and TRBJ2-5; tentative D call: TRBD1 (6 bases). The CDR3 has 15 amino acids. CDR1 SGHAT and CDR2 FQNNGV come from the germline V gene. V was trimmed by 5 bases and J by 1 base, leaving 14 bases between them. The CDR3 sequence: CASSGEAGAQETQYF. CDR3 coding DNA: TGTGCCAGCAGCGGCGAGGCAGGGGCCCAAGAGACCCAGTACTTC.

This rearrangement joins TRBV4-2 to TRBJ1-2, with D possibly TRBD1 on 5 matching bases. Trimming shortened V by 5 bases and J by 1 base, and 8 bases separated the two germline ends. The CDR3 runs 13 residues. Germline V gene sequence: CDR1 LGHNA, CDR2 YNFKEQ. CDR3 region: CASSVDSNYGYTF. The CDR3 coding sequence is TGTGCCAGCAGCGTCGACAGTAACTATGGCTACACCTTC.

The sample holds one count of this clone. V and J are TRBV5-8 and TRBJ1-5; 9 bases fit TRBD1. CDR1 is SGHTS, CDR2 YDEGEE, per germline. V gave up 5 bases and J gave up 4 bases; unmatched junction bases: 13. The CDR3 is 17 residues long. CDR3 coding DNA: TGTGCCAGCAGTTCTACTACCGGGACAGGGATTAATCAGCCCCAGCATTTT. The encoded protein is CASSSTTGTGINQPQHF.

There are a few counts of this clone. The genes are TRBV19 and TRBJ2-5, with unresolved D. CDR3 length: 13 residues. Germline V gives CDR1 LNHDA, CDR2 SQIVND (reference sequence). V was clipped by 3 bases and J by 3 bases, with 8 bases between them. The CDR3 nucleotides are TGTGCCAGTAGTATGTTTGACAAAGAGACCCAGTACTTC. Protein sequence: CASSMFDKETQYF.

The chain carries TRBV6-6 and TRBJ1-5, with TRBD1 matching 7 bases. The CDR3 is 14 residues long. Looked up from germline, CDR1 is MNHNY and CDR2 is SVGAGI (reference sequence). The trim removed 0 bases at V and 9 bases at J, leaving 5 bases unmatched. The CDR3 region has the DNA TGTGCCAGCAGTTACTCGACAGGGCGAGGGCCCCAGCATTTT. This translates into CASSYSTGRGPQHF.

This clone was found a few times. This chain connects TRBV7-2 to TRBJ1-2, with D maybe TRBD1 (5 bases). V was pared by 7 bases and J by 5 bases, with 14 bases between. There are 13 residues in the CDR3. CDR1 is SGHTA, CDR2 FQGNSA, per germline. The CDR3 protein is CASNTYGGYGYTF. DNA of the CDR3: TGTGCCAGCAACACCTATGGGGGGTATGGCTACACCTTC.

This clone was detected only once. The chain couples TRBV13 to TRBJ1-3; 7 positions agree with TRBD1. The CDR3 covers 17 residues. Germline CDR1 is PRHDT and CDR2 is FYEKMQ (reference sequence). Trimming cost V 5 bases and J 0 bases; bases outside gene matches: 10. CDR3 residues: CASSVRDRTYSGNTIYF. The CDR3 DNA reads as TGTGCCAGCAGCGTCCGGGACAGAACTTACTCTGGAAACACCATATATTTT.

This clone was recorded only once. The chain couples TRBV9 to TRBJ2-7; TRBD2 aligns across 12 bases. CDR1 SGDLS and CDR2 YYNGEE come from the germline V gene. The CDR3 has 14 residues. V dropped 4 bases and J dropped 9; count of bases not matched to a gene: 8. Here the CDR3 reads CASSSTSGSVAQYF. The CDR3 region has the DNA TGTGCCAGCAGCTCGACTAGCGGGAGCGTCGCGCAGTACTTC.

CDR3 residues: CASSPGFNYGYTF. The CDR3 DNA is TGTGCCAGCAGCCCAGGGTTCAACTATGGCTACACCTTC. The chain has TRBV6-6 and TRBJ1-2; D might be TRBD1 (5 bases). V gave up 6 bases and J gave up 2 bases, with 10 bases separating them. Germline V lookup: CDR1 MNHNY, CDR2 SVGAGI (reference sequence). The CDR3 covers 13 residues.

The chain carries TRBV19 and TRBJ2-7, with a weak D call TRBD2 (5 bases). CDR3 length: 16 residues. Germline loops: CDR1 LNHDA, CDR2 SQIVND (reference sequence). V was cut by 3 bases and J by 3 bases, with 18 bases left in between. The CDR3 bases are TGTGCCAGTAGTATTTCGTTCGGGAACCAACTCTACGAGCAGTACTTC. The encoded protein is CASSISFGNQLYEQYF.